These T cell receptor beta chains were read from a single sample in a study of T cells in Graves' hyperthyroidism and ophthalmopathy. Using its own MiXCR run on the multiplex PCR reads, TCRdb lists one record per CDR3 protein. Altogether 500,000 to 650,000 distinct CDR3 sequences are present, roughly 15% being singletons, with the ten largest covering roughly an eighth. Sample: blood. These receptors were obtained from a woman aged 45-60 years with Graves' ophthalmopathy. The CDR3 runs from the conserved cysteine through the conserved F or W. The D gene is left open where the match is weak. Expanded clones are given a class, and other clones once, few, many or no size at all.

>TRBV6-2/TRBV6-3|TRBJ1-1|NA|TRBD1
TGTGCCAGCAGTAGTGGACAGGGGGGAACTTTCTTT
CASSSGQGGTFF
>TRBV20-1|TRBJ1-1|few|NA
TGCAGTGCTAGTAAACTCACGGACACTGAAGCTTTCTTT
CSASKLTDTEAFF
>TRBV27|TRBJ2-3|NA|NA
TGTGCCAGCAGTTTACATCGAATTAGCACAGATACGCAGTATTTT
CASSLHRISTDTQYF
>TRBV28|TRBJ1-5|many|NA
TGTGCCAACCAGGGATCGGGCAATCAGCCCCAGCATTTT
CANQGSGNQPQHF
>TRBV2|TRBJ2-1|few|TRBD2
TGTGCCAGCAGCGACCCAATAATGACTAGCGGGACCCCCCAGGATTACAATGAGCAGTTCTTC
CASSDPIMTSGTPQDYNEQFF
>TRBV25-1|TRBJ2-7|few|TRBD1
TGTGCCAGCAGTGAAGGACAGGGCATCGACGAGCAGTACTTC
CASSEGQGIDEQYF
>TRBV5-4|TRBJ2-1|few|TRBD2
TGTGCCAGCAGCACTACGACTAGCGGCAGGTACAATGAGCAGTTCTTC
CASSTTTSGRYNEQFF
>TRBV28|TRBJ1-2|many|TRBD1
TGTGCCAGCAGTTCAACCGGGACAGGGTATGGCTACACCTTC
CASSSTGTGYGYTF
>TRBV11-1|TRBJ2-1|NA|TRBD2
TGTGCCAGCAGCTTAGCGCTAGCGGGAGGACCCTTACTTTACAATGAGCAGTTCTTC
CASSLALAGGPLLYNEQFF
>TRBV10-3|TRBJ2-1|NA|TRBD2
TGTGCCATCAGTGAGGGTAGCGGGAAGATTTCGAGTCATGAGCAGTTCTTC
CAISEGSGKISSHEQFF
>TRBV3-1|TRBJ1-1|many|NA
TGTGCCAGCAGCCAAGGTTCTGGGAGGGCGGTCACTGAAGCTTTCTTT
CASSQGSGRAVTEAFF